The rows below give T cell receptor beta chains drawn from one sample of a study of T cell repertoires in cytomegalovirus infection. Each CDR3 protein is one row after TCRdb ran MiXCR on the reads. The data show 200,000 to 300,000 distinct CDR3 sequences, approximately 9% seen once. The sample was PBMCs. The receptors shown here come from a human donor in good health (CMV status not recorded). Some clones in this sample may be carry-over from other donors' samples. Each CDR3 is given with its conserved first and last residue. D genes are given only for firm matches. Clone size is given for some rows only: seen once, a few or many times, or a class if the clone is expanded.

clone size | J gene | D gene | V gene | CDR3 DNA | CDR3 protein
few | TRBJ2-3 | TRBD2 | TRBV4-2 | TGTGCCAGCAGCCCCAGGACTAGCGGCCTCGTTGTTACGCAGTATTTT | CASSPRTSGLVVTQYF
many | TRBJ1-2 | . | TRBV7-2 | TGTGCCAGCAGCTTAGCGGGGTTAGCTAACTATGGCTACACCTTC | CASSLAGLANYGYTF
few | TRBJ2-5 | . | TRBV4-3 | TGCGCCAGCAGCCAAGGGGGCGGACGCCTCCAAGAGACCCAGTACTTC | CASSQGGGRLQETQYF
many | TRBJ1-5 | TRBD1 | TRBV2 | TGTGCCAGCAAGTACGTACAGGGGGGCAATCAGCCCCAGCATTTT | CASKYVQGGNQPQHF
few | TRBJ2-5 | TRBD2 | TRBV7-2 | TGTGCCAGCAGCAAAAGGACTAGTCTGTACCAAGAGACCCAGTACTTC | CASSKRTSLYQETQYF
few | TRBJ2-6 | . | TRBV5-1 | TGCGCCAGCAGCTTGACCGGGACACGGAGCTCTGGGGCCAACGTCCTGACTTTC | CASSLTGTRSSGANVLTF
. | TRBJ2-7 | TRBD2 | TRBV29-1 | TGCAGCGTTGACGGGGGGAACTACGAGCAGTACTTC | CSVDGGNYEQYF
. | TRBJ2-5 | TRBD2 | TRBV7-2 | TGTGCCAGCAGCAGCCGACTAGCTCAAGAGACCCAGTACTTC | CASSSRLAQETQYF
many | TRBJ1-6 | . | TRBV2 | TGTGCCAGCAGCAAGGATAGGGTAGAGACTTCACCCCTCCACTTT | CASSKDRVETSPLHF
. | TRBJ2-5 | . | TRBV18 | TGTGCCAGCTCACCGGAACACAGGGCGGGCGAGACCCAGTACTTC | CASSPEHRAGETQYF